This T cell receptor (beta chain) was retrieved from a study of a mutant IDH1 vaccine in newly diagnosed glioma. On this clone itself: The antigen is undetermined.

Generated by immunoSEQ multiplex PCR, the TCRdb table keeps only in-frame clones and is missing some. Of 65,000 or so clones listed, about 88% were seen once; the top ten hold approximately 4.3%. The CDR3 runs 14 residues. V gave up 4 bases and J gave up 4 bases, with 13 bases separating them. Germline-derived CDR1 and CDR2 are MDHEN and SYDVKM. Noted time point: week 23, last vaccination. Topical imiquimod was applied with each vaccine dose, which held 300 ug of mutant IDH1 20-mer peptide. The TCR originated in a man younger than 40 with glioma. The gene calls are TRBV28 and TRBJ1-2; TRBD1 might be the D (6 bases). This sample comprised PBMCs, obtained from a glioma patient whose treatment included an IDH1 peptide vaccine. The DNA of the CDR3 is TGTGCCAGCAGTTCCCCCCGGACAGCCTATGGCTACACCTTC. As protein: CASSSPRTAYGYTF.